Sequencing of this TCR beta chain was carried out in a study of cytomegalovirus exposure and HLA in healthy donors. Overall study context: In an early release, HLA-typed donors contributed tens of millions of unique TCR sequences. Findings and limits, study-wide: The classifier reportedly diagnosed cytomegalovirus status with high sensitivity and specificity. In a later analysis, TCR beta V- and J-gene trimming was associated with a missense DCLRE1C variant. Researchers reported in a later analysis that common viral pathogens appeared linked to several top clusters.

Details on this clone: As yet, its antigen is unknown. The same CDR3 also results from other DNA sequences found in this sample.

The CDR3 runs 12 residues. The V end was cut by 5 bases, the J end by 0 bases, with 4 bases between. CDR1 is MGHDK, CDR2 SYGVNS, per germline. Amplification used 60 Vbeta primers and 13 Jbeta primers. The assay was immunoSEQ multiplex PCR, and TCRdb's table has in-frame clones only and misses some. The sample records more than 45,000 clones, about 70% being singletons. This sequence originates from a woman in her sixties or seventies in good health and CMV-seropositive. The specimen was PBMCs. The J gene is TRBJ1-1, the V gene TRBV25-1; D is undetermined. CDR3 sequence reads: CASSLLNTEAFF. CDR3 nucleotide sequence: TGTGCCAGCAGTCTCCTGAACACTGAAGCTTTCTTT.